The rows below give T cell receptor beta chains drawn from one sample of a study of blood T cell repertoires in COVID-19. TCRdb's copy holds only in-frame clones and misses some; the assay was immunoSEQ multiplex PCR. The table includes over 70,000 clones, 80% detected once. Sequenced: peripheral blood. The receptors were sampled from a man between 65 and 85 years old who had recovered from COVID-19. CDR3s include the opening cysteine and the closing phenylalanine or tryptophan. D genes are given only for firm matches. Clone size, where shown, is once, few, many, or a class for clones that have expanded.

V: TRBV24-1; D: .; J: TRBJ1-2; size: .; DNA: TGTGCCACCAGTGATTCGGGCCTCGCTGGAGGGTGGGACTATGGCTACACCTTC; CDR3: CATSDSGLAGGWDYGYTF
V: TRBV4-3; D: .; J: TRBJ2-6; size: once; DNA: TGCGCCAGCAGCCAAGATCCGGACACTGGGGCCAACGTCCTGACTTTC; CDR3: CASSQDPDTGANVLTF
V: TRBV12-3/TRBV12-4; D: .; J: TRBJ1-1; size: .; DNA: TGTGCCAGCAGTCGATCCGGGACAGAAGCTTTCTTT; CDR3: CASSRSGTEAFF
V: TRBV27; D: TRBD2; J: TRBJ2-1; size: .; DNA: TGTGCCAGCTTAGGACTAGGCAGCAATGAGCAGTTCTTC; CDR3: CASLGLGSNEQFF
V: TRBV5-4; D: .; J: TRBJ2-6; size: .; DNA: TGTGCCAGCAGCTTGGAGACAGCCTCTGGGGCCAACGTCCTGACTTTC; CDR3: CASSLETASGANVLTF
V: TRBV28; D: .; J: TRBJ2-7; size: .; DNA: TGTGCCAGCAGAACGGGTCCACCGACCTACGAGCAGTACTTC; CDR3: CASRTGPPTYEQYF
V: TRBV10-3; D: TRBD1; J: TRBJ1-3; size: once; DNA: TGTGCCATCAGTGAAGGACAGGGGGCATCTGGAAACACCATATATTTT; CDR3: CAISEGQGASGNTIYF
V: TRBV5-5; D: .; J: TRBJ1-6; size: .; DNA: TGTGCCAGCAGCTCAGGGGTCCCTTCACCCCTCCACTTT; CDR3: CASSSGVPSPLHF
V: TRBV18; D: TRBD1; J: TRBJ1-2; size: .; DNA: TGTGCCAGCTCACCGGACAGGGCTGGCTACACCTTC; CDR3: CASSPDRAGYTF
V: TRBV4-1; D: TRBD2; J: TRBJ2-5; size: .; DNA: TGCGCCAGCAGCCAAGAATACGGGGGAGGGTACCAAGAGACCCAGTACTTC; CDR3: CASSQEYGGGYQETQYF
V: TRBV7-2; D: .; J: TRBJ2-6; size: .; DNA: TGTGCCAGCAGCTCGAACGTGGGCGCCGGGGCCAACGTCCTGACTTTC; CDR3: CASSSNVGAGANVLTF